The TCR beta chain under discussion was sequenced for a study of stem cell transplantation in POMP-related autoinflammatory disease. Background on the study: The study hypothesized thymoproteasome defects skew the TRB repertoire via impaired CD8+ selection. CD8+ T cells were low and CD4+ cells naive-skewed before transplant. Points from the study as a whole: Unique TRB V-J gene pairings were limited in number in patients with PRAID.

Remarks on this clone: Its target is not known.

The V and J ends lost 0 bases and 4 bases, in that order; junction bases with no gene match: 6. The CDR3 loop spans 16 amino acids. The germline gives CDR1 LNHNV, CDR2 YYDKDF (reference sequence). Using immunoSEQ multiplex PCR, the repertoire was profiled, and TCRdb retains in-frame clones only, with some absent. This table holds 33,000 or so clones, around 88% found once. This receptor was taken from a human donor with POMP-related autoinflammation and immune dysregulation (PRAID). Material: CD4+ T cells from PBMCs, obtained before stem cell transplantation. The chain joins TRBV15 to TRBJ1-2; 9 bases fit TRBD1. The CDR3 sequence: CATSRDPLTGGYGYTF. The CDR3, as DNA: TGTGCCACCAGCAGAGACCCTCTGACAGGGGGCTATGGCTACACCTTC.